Sequencing of this TCR beta chain was carried out in a study of shared clonotypes between healthy human individuals. Study-wide context: Ranging from 18 to 49 in age, donors were a couple of women and a few men.

In regard to this clone: Its antigen remains unknown.

Study observations and caveats: Generally, naive subsets came out with larger estimated richness than memory subsets.

Some clones are missing from TCRdb's copy, which holds only in-frame ones; the method was immunoSEQ multiplex PCR. The sample consists of around 1.5 million clones, 95% to 99% of them appearing once. J gave up 5 bases and V 6 bases, and 11 bases lay outside the gene matches. The CDR3 spans 16 residues. CDR1 and CDR2 (germline): MNHNY, SVGAGI (reference sequence). What was sequenced was naive CD4+ T cells sorted from blood. Subset indicated: CD45RA+ positively selected. This chain links TRBV6-6 with TRBJ1-5, with 9 positions matching TRBD1. The TCR was taken from a man aged 25-45 years in good health. CDR3 protein: CASRYRGPEHHQPQHF. DNA for the CDR3: TGTGCCAGCAGGTACAGGGGGCCCGAACACCATCAGCCCCAGCATTTT.